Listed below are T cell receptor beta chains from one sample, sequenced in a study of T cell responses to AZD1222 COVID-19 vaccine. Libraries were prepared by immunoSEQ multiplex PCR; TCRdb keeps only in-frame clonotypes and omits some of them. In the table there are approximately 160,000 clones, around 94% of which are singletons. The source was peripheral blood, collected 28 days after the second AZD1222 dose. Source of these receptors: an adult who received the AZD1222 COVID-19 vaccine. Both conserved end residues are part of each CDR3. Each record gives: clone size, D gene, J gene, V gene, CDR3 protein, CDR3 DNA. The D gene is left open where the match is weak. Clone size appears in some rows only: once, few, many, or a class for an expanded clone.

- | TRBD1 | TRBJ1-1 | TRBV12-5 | CASGLVRTGSQNTEAFF | TGTGCTAGTGGTTTGGTACGGACAGGTTCACAGAACACTGAAGCTTTCTTT
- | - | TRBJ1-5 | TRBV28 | CASSLRVGSGNQPQHF | TGTGCCAGCAGTCTCAGGGTAGGAAGCGGCAATCAGCCCCAGCATTTT
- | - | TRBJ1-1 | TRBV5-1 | CASSLVADSFEAFF | TGCGCCAGCAGCTTGGTCGCAGATTCTTTTGAAGCTTTCTTT
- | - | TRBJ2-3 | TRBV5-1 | CASSLPAATDTQYF | TGCGCCAGCAGCTTGCCGGCAGCCACAGATACGCAGTATTTT
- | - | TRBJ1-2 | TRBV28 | CASRRTKGKGAGIGYTF | TGTGCCAGCAGGCGGACAAAGGGGAAGGGCGCCGGGATCGGCTACACCTTC
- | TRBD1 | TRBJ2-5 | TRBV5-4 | CASSKGQGWGETQYF | TGTGCCAGCAGCAAAGGACAGGGGTGGGGGGAGACCCAGTACTTC
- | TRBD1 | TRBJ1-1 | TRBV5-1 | CASSWTGLNEAFF | TGCGCCAGCAGCTGGACAGGGTTGAATGAAGCTTTCTTT
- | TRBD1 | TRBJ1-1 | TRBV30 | CAWRRDSLNTEAFF | TGTGCCTGGAGGCGGGACAGCCTGAACACTGAAGCTTTCTTT
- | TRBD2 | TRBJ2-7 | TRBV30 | CAWSVSSGIHEQYF | TGTGCCTGGAGTGTTTCCAGCGGGATCCACGAGCAGTACTTC
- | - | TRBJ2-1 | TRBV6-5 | CASSYSSRNEQFF | TGTGCCAGCAGTTACTCGTCAAGAAATGAGCAGTTCTTC
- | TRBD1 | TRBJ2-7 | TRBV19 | CASSTSMGQFYEQYF | TGTGCCAGCAGTACGTCTATGGGACAGTTCTACGAGCAGTACTTC
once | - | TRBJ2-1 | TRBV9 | CASSPPSDEQFF | TGTGCCAGCAGCCCCCCATCGGATGAGCAGTTCTTC
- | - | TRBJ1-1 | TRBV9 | CASKESHQGTEAFF | TGTGCCAGCAAGGAATCGCATCAGGGCACTGAAGCTTTCTTT
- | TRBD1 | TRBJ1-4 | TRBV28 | CASSPGTGEKLFF | TGTGCCAGCAGCCCCGGGACAGGCGAGAAACTGTTTTTT
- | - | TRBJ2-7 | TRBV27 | CASSLHPGALEQYF | TGTGCCAGCAGTTTACATCCTGGGGCCTTGGAGCAGTACTTC
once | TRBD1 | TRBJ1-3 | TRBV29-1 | CSAVGQEDLNTIYF | TGCAGCGCCGTGGGACAGGAGGATTTAAACACCATATATTTT
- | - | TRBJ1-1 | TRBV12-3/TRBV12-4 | CASSRSRNTEAFF | TGTGCCAGCAGTCGTTCAAGGAACACTGAAGCTTTCTTT
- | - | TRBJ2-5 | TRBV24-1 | CATRLLETQYF | TGTGCCACCAGACTCTTAGAGACCCAGTACTTC
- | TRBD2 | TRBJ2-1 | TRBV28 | CASSRAGEVNEQFF | TGTGCCAGCAGTCGAGCGGGAGAGGTCAATGAGCAGTTCTTC
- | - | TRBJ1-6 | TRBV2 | CASSRLAGNSPLHF | TGTGCCAGCAGCAGACTTGCGGGAAATTCACCCCTCCACTTT
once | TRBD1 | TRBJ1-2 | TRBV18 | CASSPPYRGLTF | TGTGCCAGCTCACCACCTTATAGGGGGCTCACCTTC
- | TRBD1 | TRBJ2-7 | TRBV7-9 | CASSRPGTGYEQYF | TGTGCCAGCAGCCGTCCCGGGACAGGCTACGAGCAGTACTTC
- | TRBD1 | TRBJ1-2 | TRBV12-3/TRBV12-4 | CASRWTGQGYTF | TGTGCCAGCAGATGGACAGGGCAAGGCTACACCTTC
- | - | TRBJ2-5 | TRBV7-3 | CASSFQSMETQYF | TGTGCCAGCAGCTTCCAGTCGATGGAGACCCAGTACTTC
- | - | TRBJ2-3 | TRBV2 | CATRPSGAHTDTQYF | TGTGCCACTAGACCTTCCGGGGCACACACAGATACGCAGTATTTT
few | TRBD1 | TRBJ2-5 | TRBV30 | CAARPGQRTETQYF | TGTGCCGCCCGCCCGGGACAGAGGACAGAGACCCAGTACTTC
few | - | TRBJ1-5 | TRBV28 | CASTLLGGGRGNQPQHF | TGTGCCAGCACCCTCCTAGGAGGGGGGCGTGGCAATCAGCCCCAGCATTTT
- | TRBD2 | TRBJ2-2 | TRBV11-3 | CASSTSGVNTGELFF | TGTGCCAGCAGCACTAGCGGAGTGAACACCGGGGAGCTGTTTTTT
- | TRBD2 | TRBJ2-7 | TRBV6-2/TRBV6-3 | CASSGTGLADYEQYF | TGTGCCAGCAGTGGAACGGGACTAGCGGACTACGAGCAGTACTTC
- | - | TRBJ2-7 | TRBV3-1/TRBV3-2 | CASSQAPGATYEQYF | TGTGCCAGCAGCCAAGCTCCGGGGGCAACGTACGAGCAGTACTTC
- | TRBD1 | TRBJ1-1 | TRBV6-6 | CASSLPTGYTEAFF | TGTGCCAGCAGCCTCCCGACAGGGTACACTGAAGCTTTCTTT
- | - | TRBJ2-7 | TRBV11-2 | CASSLVNYEQYF | TGTGCCAGCAGCTTAGTGAACTACGAGCAGTACTTC
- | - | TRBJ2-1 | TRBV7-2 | CASSGARGSNEQFF | TGTGCCAGCAGCGGAGCGAGGGGGAGCAATGAGCAGTTCTTC
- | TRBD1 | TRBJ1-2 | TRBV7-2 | CASSSRTGVYGYTF | TGTGCCAGCAGCTCACGGACAGGGGTCTATGGCTACACCTTC
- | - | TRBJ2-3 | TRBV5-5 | CASSLETGTAAGDTQYF | TGTGCCAGCAGCTTGGAAACCGGGACGGCCGCGGGGGATACGCAGTATTTT
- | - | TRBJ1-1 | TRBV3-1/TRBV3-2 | CASSQDLGPWGEAFF | TGTGCCAGCAGCCAAGATTTAGGACCCTGGGGGGAAGCTTTCTTT
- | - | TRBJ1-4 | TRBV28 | CASIRGTSNEKLFF | TGTGCCAGCATCCGGGGGACGTCGAATGAAAAACTGTTTTTT
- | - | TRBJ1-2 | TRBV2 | CARGQQNLNYGYTF | TGTGCCAGAGGACAGCAAAACCTTAACTATGGCTACACCTTC
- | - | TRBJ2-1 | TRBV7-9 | CASSLAHNEQFF | TGTGCCAGCAGCTTAGCGCATAATGAGCAGTTCTTC
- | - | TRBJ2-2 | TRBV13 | CASSLGVISDTGELFF | TGTGCCAGCAGCTTAGGAGTTATCTCAGACACCGGGGAGCTGTTTTTT
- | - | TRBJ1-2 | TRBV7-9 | CAWVGVQANYGYTF | TGTGCCTGGGTAGGCGTGCAAGCTAACTATGGCTACACCTTC
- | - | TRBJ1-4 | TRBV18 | CASSSLSKQATNEKLFF | TGTGCCAGCTCATCACTTTCGAAACAGGCAACTAATGAAAAACTGTTTTTT
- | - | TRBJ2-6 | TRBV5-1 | CASSFRMRGGSGANVLTF | TGCGCCAGCAGCTTTAGGATGCGAGGAGGGTCTGGGGCCAACGTCCTGACTTTC
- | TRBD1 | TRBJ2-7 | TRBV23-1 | CASSNGKQGASYEQYF | TGCGCCAGCAGTAACGGGAAACAGGGGGCCTCCTACGAGCAGTACTTC
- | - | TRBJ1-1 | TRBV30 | CAWGRISGTEAFF | TGTGCCTGGGGACGAATATCGGGCACTGAAGCTTTCTTT